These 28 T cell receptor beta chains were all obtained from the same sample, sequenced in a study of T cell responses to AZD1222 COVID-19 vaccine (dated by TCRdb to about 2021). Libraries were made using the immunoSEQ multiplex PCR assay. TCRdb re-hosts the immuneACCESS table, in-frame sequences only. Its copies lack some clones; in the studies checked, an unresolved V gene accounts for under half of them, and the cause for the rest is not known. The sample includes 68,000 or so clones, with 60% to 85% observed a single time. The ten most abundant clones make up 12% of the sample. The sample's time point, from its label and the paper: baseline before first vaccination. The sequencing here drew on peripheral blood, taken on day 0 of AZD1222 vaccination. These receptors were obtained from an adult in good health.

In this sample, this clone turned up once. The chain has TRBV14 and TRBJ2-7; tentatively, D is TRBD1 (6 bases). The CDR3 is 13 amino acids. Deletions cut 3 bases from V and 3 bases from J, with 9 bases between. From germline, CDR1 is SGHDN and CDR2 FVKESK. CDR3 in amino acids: CASSQDSLYEQYF. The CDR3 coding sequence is TGTGCCAGCAGCCAGGACAGTCTCTACGAGCAGTACTTC.

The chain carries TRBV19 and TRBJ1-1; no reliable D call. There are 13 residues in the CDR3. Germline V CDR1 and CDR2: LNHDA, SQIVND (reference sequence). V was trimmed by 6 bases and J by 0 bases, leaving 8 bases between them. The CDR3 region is CASRVNMNTEAFF. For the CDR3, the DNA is TGTGCCAGTAGGGTAAACATGAACACTGAAGCTTTCTTT.

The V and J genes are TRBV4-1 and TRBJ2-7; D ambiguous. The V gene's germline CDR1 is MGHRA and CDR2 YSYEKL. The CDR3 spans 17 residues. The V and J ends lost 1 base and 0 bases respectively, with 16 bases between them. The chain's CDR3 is CASSQVPGGFLSYEQYF. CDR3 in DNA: TGCGCCAGCAGCCAAGTCCCTGGCGGCTTCCTCTCCTACGAGCAGTACTTC.

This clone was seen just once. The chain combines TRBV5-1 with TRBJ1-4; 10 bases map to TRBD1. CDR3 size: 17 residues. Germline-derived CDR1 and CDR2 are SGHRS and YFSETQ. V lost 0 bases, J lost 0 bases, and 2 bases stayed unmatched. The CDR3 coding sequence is TGCGCCAGCAGCTTGGGGGACAGGGGCACAACTAATGAAAAACTGTTTTTT. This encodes CASSLGDRGTTNEKLFF. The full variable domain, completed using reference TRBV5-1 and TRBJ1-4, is KAGVTQTPRYLIKTRGQQVTLSCSPISGHRSVSWYQQTPGQGLQFLFEYFSETQRNKGNFPGRFSGRQFSNSRSEMNVSTLELGDSALYLCASSLGDRGTTNEKLFFGSGTQLSVL.

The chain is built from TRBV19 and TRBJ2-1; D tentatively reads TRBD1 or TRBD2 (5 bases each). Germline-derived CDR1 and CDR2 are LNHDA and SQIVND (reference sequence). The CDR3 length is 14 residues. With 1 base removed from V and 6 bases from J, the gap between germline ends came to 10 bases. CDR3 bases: TGTGCCAGTAGTATAGGAGGGGCCGGCAATGAGCAGTTCTTC. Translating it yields CASSIGGAGNEQFF. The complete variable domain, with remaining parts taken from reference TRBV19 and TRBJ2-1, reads DGGITQSPKYLFRKEGQNVTLSCEQNLNHDAMYWYRQDPGQGLRLIYYSQIVNDFQKGDIAEGYSVSREKKESFPLTVTSAQKNPTAFYLCASSIGGAGNEQFFGPGTRLTVL.

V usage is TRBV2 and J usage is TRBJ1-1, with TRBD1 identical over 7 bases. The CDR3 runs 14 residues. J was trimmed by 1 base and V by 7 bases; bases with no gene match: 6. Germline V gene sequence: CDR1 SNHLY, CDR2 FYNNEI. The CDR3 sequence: CASNLDRPNTEAFF. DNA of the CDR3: TGTGCCAGCAACCTGGACAGGCCGAACACTGAAGCTTTCTTT.

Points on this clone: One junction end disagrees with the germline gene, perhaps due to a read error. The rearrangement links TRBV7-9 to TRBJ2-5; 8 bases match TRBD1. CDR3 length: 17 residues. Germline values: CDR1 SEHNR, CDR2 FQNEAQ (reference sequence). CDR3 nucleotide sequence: TGTGCCAGCAGCCCAGGGCTAGGGGACAGGTGGCAAGAGGCCCAGTACTTC. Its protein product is CASSPGLGDRWQEAQYF.

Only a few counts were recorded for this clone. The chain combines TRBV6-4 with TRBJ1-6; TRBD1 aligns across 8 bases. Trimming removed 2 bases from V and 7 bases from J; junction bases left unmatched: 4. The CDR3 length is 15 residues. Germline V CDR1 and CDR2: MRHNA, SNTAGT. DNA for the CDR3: TGTGCCAGCAGTGACGGACAGGGAGGAAATTCACCCCTCCACTTT. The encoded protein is CASSDGQGGNSPLHF.

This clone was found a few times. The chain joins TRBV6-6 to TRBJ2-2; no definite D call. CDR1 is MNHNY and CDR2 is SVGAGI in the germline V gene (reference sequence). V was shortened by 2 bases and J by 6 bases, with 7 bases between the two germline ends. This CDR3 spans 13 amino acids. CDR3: CASSYHGPGELFF. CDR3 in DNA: TGTGCCAGCAGTTACCACGGGCCCGGGGAGCTGTTTTTT.

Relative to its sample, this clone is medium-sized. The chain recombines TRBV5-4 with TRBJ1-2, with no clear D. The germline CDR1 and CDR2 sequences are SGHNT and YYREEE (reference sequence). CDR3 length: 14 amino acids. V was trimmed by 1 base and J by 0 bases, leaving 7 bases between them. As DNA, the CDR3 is TGTGCCAGCAGCTTGAGCAGGACTAACTATGGCTACACCTTC. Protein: CASSLSRTNYGYTF.

This CDR3 reads CASSQIPPSDRGNQPQHF. CDR3 coding DNA: TGTGCCAGCAGCCAAATCCCCCCTTCGGACAGGGGCAATCAGCCCCAGCATTTT. The gene calls are TRBV16 and TRBJ1-5, with TRBD1 identical over 8 bases. The V gene end was trimmed by 2 bases and the J gene end by 2 bases; junction bases not matched to a gene: 11. The CDR3 runs 18 residues. Germline V gene sequence: CDR1 KGHSY, CDR2 FQNENV.

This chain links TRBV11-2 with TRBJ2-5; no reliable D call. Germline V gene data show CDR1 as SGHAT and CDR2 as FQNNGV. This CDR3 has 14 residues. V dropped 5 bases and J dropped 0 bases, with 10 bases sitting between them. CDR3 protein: CASSQRWDQETQYF. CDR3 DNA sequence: TGTGCCAGCAGCCAGAGGTGGGACCAAGAGACCCAGTACTTC.

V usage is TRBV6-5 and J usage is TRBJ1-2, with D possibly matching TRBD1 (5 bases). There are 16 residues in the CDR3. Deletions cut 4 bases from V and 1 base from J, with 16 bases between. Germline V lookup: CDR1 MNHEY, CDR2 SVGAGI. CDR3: CASSSARQGLNYGYTF. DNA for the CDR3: TGTGCCAGCAGTTCTGCCCGGCAGGGACTTAACTATGGCTACACCTTC.

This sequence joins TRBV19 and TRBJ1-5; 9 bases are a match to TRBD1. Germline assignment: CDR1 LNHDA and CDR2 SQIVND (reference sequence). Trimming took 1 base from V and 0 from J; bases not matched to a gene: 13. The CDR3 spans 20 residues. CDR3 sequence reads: CASSIGRKPGQGYSNQPQHF. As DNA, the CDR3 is TGTGCCAGTAGTATAGGACGTAAACCGGGACAGGGATATAGCAATCAGCCCCAGCATTTT.

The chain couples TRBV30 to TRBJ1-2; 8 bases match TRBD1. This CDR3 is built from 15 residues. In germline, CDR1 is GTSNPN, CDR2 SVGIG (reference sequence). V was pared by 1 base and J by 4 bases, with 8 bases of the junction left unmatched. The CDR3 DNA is TGTGCCTGGAGTGGCCAAACAGGGGGAGTCTATGGCTACACCTTC. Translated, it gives CAWSGQTGGVYGYTF.

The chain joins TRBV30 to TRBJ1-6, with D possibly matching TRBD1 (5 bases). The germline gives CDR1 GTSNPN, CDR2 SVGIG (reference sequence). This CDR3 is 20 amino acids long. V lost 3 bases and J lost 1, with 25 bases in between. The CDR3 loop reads CAWRSLLRDGWNSYNSPLHF. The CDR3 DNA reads TGTGCCTGGAGGTCCCTACTAAGGGACGGTTGGAATTCCTATAATTCACCCCTCCACTTT. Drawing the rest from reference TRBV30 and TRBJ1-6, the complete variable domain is SQTIHQWPATLVQPVGSPLSLECTVEGTSNPNLYWYRQAAGRGLQLLFYSVGIGQISSEVPQNLSASRPQDRQFILSSKKLLLSDSGFYLCAWRSLLRDGWNSYNSPLHFGNGTRLTVT.

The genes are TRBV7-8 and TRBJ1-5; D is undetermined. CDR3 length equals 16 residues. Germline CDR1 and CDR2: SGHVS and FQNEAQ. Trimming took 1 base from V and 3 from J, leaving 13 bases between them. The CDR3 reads CASSLELGIYNQPQHF. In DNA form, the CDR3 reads TGTGCCAGCAGCTTAGAGTTGGGAATTTACAATCAGCCCCAGCATTTT.

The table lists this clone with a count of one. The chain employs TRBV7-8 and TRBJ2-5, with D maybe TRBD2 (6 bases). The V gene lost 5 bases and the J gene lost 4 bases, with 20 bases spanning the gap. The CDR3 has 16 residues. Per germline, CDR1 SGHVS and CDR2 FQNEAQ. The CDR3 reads CASSPRVTSFPETQYF. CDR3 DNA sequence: TGTGCCAGCAGCCCCAGAGTGACTAGTTTTCCAGAGACCCAGTACTTC.

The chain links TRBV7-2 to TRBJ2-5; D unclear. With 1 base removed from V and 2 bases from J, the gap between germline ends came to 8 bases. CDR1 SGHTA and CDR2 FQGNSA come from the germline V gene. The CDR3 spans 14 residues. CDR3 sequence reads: CASSLGFSQETQYF. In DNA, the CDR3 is TGTGCCAGCAGCTTAGGGTTTTCACAAGAGACCCAGTACTTC.

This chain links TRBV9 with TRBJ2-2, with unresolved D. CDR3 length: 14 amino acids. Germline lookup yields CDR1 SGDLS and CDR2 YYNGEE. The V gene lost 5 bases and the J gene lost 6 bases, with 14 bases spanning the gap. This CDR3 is CASRSSKRPGELFF. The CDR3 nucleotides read TGTGCCAGCAGATCGTCCAAGCGACCCGGGGAGCTGTTTTTT.

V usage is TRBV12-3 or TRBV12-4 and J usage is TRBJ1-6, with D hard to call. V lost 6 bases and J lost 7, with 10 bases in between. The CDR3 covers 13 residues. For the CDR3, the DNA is TGTGCCAGCAGCCGTGGTATCAATTCACCCCTCCACTTT. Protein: CASSRGINSPLHF.

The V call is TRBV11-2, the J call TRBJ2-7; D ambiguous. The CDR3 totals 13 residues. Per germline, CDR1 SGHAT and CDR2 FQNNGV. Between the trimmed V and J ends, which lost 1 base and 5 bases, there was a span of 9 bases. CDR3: CASSLGTRDEQYF. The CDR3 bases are TGTGCCAGCAGCTTAGGTACACGGGACGAGCAGTACTTC.

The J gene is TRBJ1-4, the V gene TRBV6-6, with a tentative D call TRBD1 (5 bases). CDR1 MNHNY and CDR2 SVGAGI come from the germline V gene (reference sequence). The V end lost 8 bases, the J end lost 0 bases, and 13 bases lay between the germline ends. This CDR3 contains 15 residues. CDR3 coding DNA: TGTGCCAGCGGAAATTCAGGGACAACTAATGAAAAACTGTTTTTT. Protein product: CASGNSGTTNEKLFF.

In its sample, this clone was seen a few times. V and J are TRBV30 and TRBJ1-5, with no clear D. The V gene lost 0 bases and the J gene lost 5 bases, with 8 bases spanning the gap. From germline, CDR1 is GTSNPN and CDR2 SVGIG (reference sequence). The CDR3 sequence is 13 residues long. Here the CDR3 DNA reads TGTGCCTGGAGTGTACAGCCCGATCAGCCCCAGCATTTT. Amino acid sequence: CAWSVQPDQPQHF.

DNA of the CDR3: TGTGCCAGCAGCTTTGGATCCTACGAGCAGTACTTC. Amino acid sequence: CASSFGSYEQYF. V gene TRBV11-2 combines with J gene TRBJ2-7; D call uncertain. Germline lookup yields CDR1 SGHAT and CDR2 FQNNGV. This CDR3 contains 12 residues. V lost 3 bases to trimming and J lost 1 base, with 4 bases between them. The full variable domain, completed using reference TRBV11-2 and TRBJ2-7, is EAGVAQSPRYKIIEKRQSVAFWCNPISGHATLYWYQQILGQGPKLLIQFQNNGVVDDSQLPKDRFSAERLKGVDSTLKIQPAKLEDSAVYLCASSFGSYEQYFGPGTRLTVT.

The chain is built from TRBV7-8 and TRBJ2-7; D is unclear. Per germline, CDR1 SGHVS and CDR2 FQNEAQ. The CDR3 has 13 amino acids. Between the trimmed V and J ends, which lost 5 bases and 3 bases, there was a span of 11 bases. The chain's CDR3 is CASSPRWSYEQYF. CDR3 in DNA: TGTGCCAGCAGCCCCAGGTGGAGCTACGAGCAGTACTTC. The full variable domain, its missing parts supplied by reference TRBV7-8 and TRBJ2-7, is GAGVSQSPRYKVAKRGQDVALRCDPISGHVSLFWYQQALGQGPEFLTYFQNEAQLDKSGLPSDRFFAERPEGSVSTLKIQRTQQEDSAVYLCASSPRWSYEQYFGPGTRLTVT.

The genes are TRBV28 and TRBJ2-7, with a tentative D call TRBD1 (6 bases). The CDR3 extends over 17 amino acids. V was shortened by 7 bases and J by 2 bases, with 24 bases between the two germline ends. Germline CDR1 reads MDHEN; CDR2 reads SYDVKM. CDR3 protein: CASTSWAPGTPTYEQYF. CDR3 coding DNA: TGTGCCAGCACTTCCTGGGCCCCCGGGACACCTACCTACGAGCAGTACTTC.

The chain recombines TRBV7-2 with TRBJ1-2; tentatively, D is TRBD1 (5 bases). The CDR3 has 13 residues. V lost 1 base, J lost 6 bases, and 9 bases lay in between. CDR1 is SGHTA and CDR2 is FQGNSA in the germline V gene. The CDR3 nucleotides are TGTGCCAGCAGCTTAGATAGGGGTGATGGCTACACCTTC. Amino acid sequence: CASSLDRGDGYTF.